This T cell receptor (beta chain) was captured in a study of blood T cell repertoires in COVID-19. Profiled with immunoSEQ multiplex PCR; TCRdb holds only in-frame clones, not every one. The data show 350,000 to 400,000 clones, just over 90% seen once. A few counts support this clone. Sequenced: PBMCs or T cells enriched from blood (not recorded which). The origin of this receptor is a woman aged 40 to 50 who had been exposed to COVID-19.

DNA of the CDR3: TGTGCCAGCAGACGCCAGGGGGCTGGAGCTGATACGCAGTATTTT. Protein product: CASRRQGAGADTQYF. The chain employs TRBV6-5 and TRBJ2-3; TRBD1 matches 8 bases. The germline CDR1 and CDR2 sequences are MNHEY and SVGAGI. The CDR3 is 15 amino acids. V lost 6 bases, J lost 6 bases, and 11 bases stayed unmatched.